The sequence of this T cell receptor (beta chain) was determined in a study of CD8+ T cells in alopecia areata. Study-wide background: Twice a day, 5 to 10 mg of oral tofacitinib was administered to treated patients. The study gave tofacitinib for 6 to 18 months, then 6 months off drug. Findings and limits, study-wide: Clarity of TCR sharing across patients fell short of that in mice, possibly HLA-related. An increase in clonality over normal scalp was evident in lesional scalp, especially alopecia totalis/universalis.

Extraction of RNA preceded its reverse transcription into cDNA, which served as the sequencing template. TCRdb's table, derived via immunoSEQ multiplex PCR, lists solely in-frame clones and lacks some. This sample has 200,000 to 250,000 clones, with 50% to 60% found just once. Concerning this clone itself: Antigen unknown.

Germline-derived CDR1 and CDR2 are SGDLS and YYNGEE. Trimming removed 3 bases at V and 10 bases at J, with 23 bases between. The CDR3 loop spans 17 amino acids. The V call is TRBV9, the J call TRBJ1-6, with D possibly being TRBD1 (6 bases). This clonotype was obtained from a human donor with alopecia areata. Sequencing used CD4+ T cells sorted from blood, obtained at week 0. CDR3 sequence reads: CASSERGVDGARSPLHF. The CDR3 bases are TGTGCCAGCAGCGAAAGGGGGGTTGACGGGGCTAGATCACCCCTCCACTTT.